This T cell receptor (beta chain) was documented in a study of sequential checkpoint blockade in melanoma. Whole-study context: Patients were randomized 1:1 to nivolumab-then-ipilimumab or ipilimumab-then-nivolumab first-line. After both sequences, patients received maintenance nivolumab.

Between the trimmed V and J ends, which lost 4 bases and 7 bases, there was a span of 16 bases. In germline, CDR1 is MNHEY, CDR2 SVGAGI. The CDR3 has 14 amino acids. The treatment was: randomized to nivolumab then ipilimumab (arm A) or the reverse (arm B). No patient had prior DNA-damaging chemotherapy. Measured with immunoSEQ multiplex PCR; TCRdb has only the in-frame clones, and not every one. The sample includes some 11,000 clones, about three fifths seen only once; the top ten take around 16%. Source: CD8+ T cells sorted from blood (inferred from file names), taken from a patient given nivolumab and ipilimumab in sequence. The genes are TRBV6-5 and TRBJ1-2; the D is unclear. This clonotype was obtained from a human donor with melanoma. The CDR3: CASSFTGIVAGYTF. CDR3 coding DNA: TGTGCCAGCAGTTTCACCGGGATCGTGGCTGGCTACACCTTC.